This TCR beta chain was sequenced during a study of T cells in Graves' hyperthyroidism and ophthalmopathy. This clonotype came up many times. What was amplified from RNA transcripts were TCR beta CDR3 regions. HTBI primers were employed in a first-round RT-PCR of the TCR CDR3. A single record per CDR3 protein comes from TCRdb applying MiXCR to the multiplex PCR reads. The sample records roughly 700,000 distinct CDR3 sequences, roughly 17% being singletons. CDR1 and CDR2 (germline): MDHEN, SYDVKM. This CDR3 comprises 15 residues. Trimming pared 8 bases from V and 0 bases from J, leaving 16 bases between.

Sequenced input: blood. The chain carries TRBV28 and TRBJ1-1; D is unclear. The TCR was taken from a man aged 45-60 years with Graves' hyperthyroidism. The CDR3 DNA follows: TGTGCCAGCCCTCCTTCAGGCGGAGTGAACACTGAAGCTTTCTTT. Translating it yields CASPPSGGVNTEAFF.